Listed here is a single T cell receptor (beta chain). The antigen remains unidentified. This sample is drawn from a study of cytomegalovirus exposure and HLA in healthy donors. Whole-study findings and limits: Presence/absence results assume similar sequencing depth per donor, which may not hold. Later on, analysis showed that most CMV-associated TCR beta chains appeared to be HLA-restricted. For cytomegalovirus status, the classifier reportedly gave diagnoses with high specificity and sensitivity. In an earlier analysis, about 87% or about 30%: the productive usage of most TCR beta V segments.

The PCR ran on 60 Vbeta and 13 Jbeta primers. Repertoires were generated with immunoSEQ multiplex PCR, while TCRdb's copy carries only in-frame clones and drops some. This table has 95,000 to 100,000 clones, 76% appearing once. The CDR3 covers 15 residues. The germline gives CDR1 SGHRS, CDR2 YFSETQ. V shed 4 bases, J shed 10 bases, and the junction held 7 bases outside the gene matches. The source material was PBMCs. The chain joins TRBV5-1 to TRBJ1-6; 11 positions match TRBD1. The receptor was derived from a man aged 35 to 55 in good health and CMV-seronegative. The CDR3 nucleotides read TGCGCCAGCAGCCCCGGACAGGGGGCTTGGTCACCCCTCCACTTT. Encoded protein: CASSPGQGAWSPLHF.